These 8 T cell receptor beta chains were sequenced from one sample in a study of sequential checkpoint blockade in melanoma. Described treatment: randomized to nivolumab then ipilimumab (arm A) or the reverse (arm B). Libraries were prepared by immunoSEQ multiplex PCR; TCRdb keeps only in-frame clonotypes and omits some of them. The sample includes 40,000 or so clones, 84% of them seen just once. The sequences come from CD8+ T cells sorted from blood (inferred from file names), collected from a patient given nivolumab and ipilimumab in sequence. These receptors were collected from a human donor with melanoma.

The chain recombines TRBV27 with TRBJ2-7, with a tentative D call TRBD2 (6 bases). This CDR3 is 15 amino acids long. Germline loops: CDR1 MNHEY, CDR2 SMNVEV (reference sequence). Trimming removed 5 bases at V and 6 bases at J, with 20 bases between. The CDR3 DNA sequence: TGTGCCAGCAGTCAAAACCTCGCGGGGTTCTCCGAGCAGTACTTC. Translating gives CASSQNLAGFSEQYF.

The chain recombines TRBV4-1 with TRBJ2-2; no clear D. Germline CDR1 reads MGHRA; CDR2 reads YSYEKL. This CDR3 region has 11 residues. V shed 0 bases and J shed 13 bases, with 6 bases lying between them. The CDR3 is CASSQEELLFF. CDR3 nucleotide sequence: TGCGCCAGCAGCCAAGAAGAGTTGCTGTTTTTT.

This chain uses TRBV29-1 with TRBJ1-1, with TRBD1 as a possible D gene (5 bases). Trimming took 6 bases from V and 1 from J, leaving 9 bases between them. Germline V gene lookup returns CDR1 SQVTM and CDR2 ANQGSEA. The CDR3 loop spans 12 amino acids. This chain's CDR3 is CSVPTGNTEAFF. CDR3 sequence (DNA): TGCAGCGTGCCTACAGGGAACACTGAAGCTTTCTTT.

V and J are TRBV11-2 and TRBJ1-4, with D uncertain. The CDR3 length is 15 residues. Germline CDR1 reads SGHAT; CDR2 reads FQNNGV. Trimming removed 4 bases at V and 0 bases at J, with 9 bases between. In DNA form, the CDR3 reads TGTGCCAGCAGCTGGACTCAGGCAACTAATGAAAAACTGTTTTTT. Its protein is CASSWTQATNEKLFF.

V and J are TRBV7-2 and TRBJ2-7, with D possibly TRBD1 on 6 matching bases. V was clipped by 5 bases and J by 7 bases, with 12 bases between them. The CDR3 consists of 12 residues. CDR1 is SGHTA and CDR2 is FQGNSA in the germline V gene. The CDR3 here is CASSPGTQEQYF. The CDR3 nucleotides are TGTGCCAGCAGCCCTGGGACACAAGAGCAGTACTTC.

This chain connects TRBV10-1 to TRBJ2-1; the match to TRBD2 covers 14 bases. The V gene end was trimmed by 0 bases and the J gene end by 12 bases; junction bases not matched to a gene: 4. Per germline, CDR1 WNHNN and CDR2 SYGVQD (reference sequence). The CDR3 consists of 15 residues. The CDR3 region has the DNA TGCGCCAGCAGTGAGTCGACTAGCGGGGGGGTCGTGCAGTTCTTC. Translation: CASSESTSGGVVQFF.

The chain employs TRBV29-1 and TRBJ2-2; D may be TRBD2 (5 bases). Germline CDR1 SQVTM, CDR2 ANQGSEA. This CDR3 comprises 12 residues. Trimming stripped 6 bases from V and 3 bases from J, with 8 bases between. In nucleotides, the CDR3 is TGCAGCGTCGTGCGGGACACCGGGGAGCTGTTTTTT. The encoded protein is CSVVRDTGELFF.

This clone turned up a few times. The chain couples TRBV5-4 to TRBJ1-3; D remains ambiguous. Trimming shortened V by 3 bases and J by 0 bases, and 7 bases separated the two germline ends. CDR1 is SGHNT, CDR2 YYREEE, per germline (reference sequence). CDR3 size: 14 residues. CDR3 sequence: CASSWESSGNTIYF. The CDR3 DNA is TGTGCCAGCAGCTGGGAGAGCTCTGGAAACACCATATATTTT.